The 6 T cell receptor beta chains below come from one sample, sequenced in a study of cytomegalovirus exposure and HLA in healthy donors (dated by TCRdb to the late 2010s). Library preparation used the immunoSEQ multiplex PCR assay. For the multiplex PCR, a mixture combining 60 forward primers for TCR Vbeta segments and 13 reverse primers for TCR Jbeta segments was used. Sourced from immuneACCESS, this table was stored by TCRdb with only in-frame sequences that have V and J called. A share of the clones is absent; for the studies checked, an unresolved V gene accounts for under half, and the remainder has no known explanation. Within this sample are about 160,000 clones, with under 80% of them counted one time only. The ten largest clones add up to about 4.5% of the sample. The source material was PBMCs. The receptors derive from a man aged 35-49 years in good health and CMV-seronegative.

The V and J genes are TRBV5-1 and TRBJ1-1; perhaps TRBD1 as D (6 bases). This CDR3 spans 14 amino acids. Germline CDR1 and CDR2: SGHRS and YFSETQ. V was trimmed by 1 base and J by 3 bases, leaving 10 bases between them. Here the CDR3 reads CASSLWTEDTEAFF. The CDR3 coding sequence is TGCGCCAGCAGCTTGTGGACAGAGGACACTGAAGCTTTCTTT.

J is TRBJ2-5 and V is TRBV5-1; 13 bases map to TRBD2. With V trimmed by 4 bases and J by 5 bases, 8 bases remained unmatched. There are 16 residues in the CDR3. The germline V gene has CDR1 SGHRS and CDR2 YFSETQ. CDR3 DNA: TGCGCCAGCAGCCGTACTAGCGGGGGGGCCGTTGAGACCCAGTACTTC. Protein: CASSRTSGGAVETQYF. Drawing the rest from reference TRBV5-1 and TRBJ2-5, the complete variable domain is KAGVTQTPRYLIKTRGQQVTLSCSPISGHRSVSWYQQTPGQGLQFLFEYFSETQRNKGNFPGRFSGRQFSNSRSEMNVSTLELGDSALYLCASSRTSGGAVETQYFGPGTRLLVL.

The chain joins TRBV4-1 to TRBJ2-5; the D gene is possibly TRBD1 (5 bases). Near its end, the DNA agrees better with TRBJ2-7, so the J call may be wrong. Germline values: CDR1 MGHRA, CDR2 YSYEKL. This CDR3 region has 13 residues. CDR3 DNA: TGCGCCAGCAGCCCAGGCAGGGCTTACGAGCAGTACTTC. Translated, it gives CASSPGRAYEQYF.

J is TRBJ2-3 and V is TRBV27, with D possibly TRBD2 on 6 matching bases. In germline, CDR1 is MNHEY, CDR2 SMNVEV (reference sequence). Deletions cut 8 bases from V and 0 bases from J, with 18 bases between. The CDR3 totals 16 residues. The CDR3 region is CASEPGVPSSTDTQYF. DNA of the CDR3: TGTGCCAGCGAGCCGGGGGTCCCCTCTAGCACAGATACGCAGTATTTT.

The chain's CDR3 is CASSGLTGAHTDTQYF. Written as DNA, the CDR3 is TGTGCCAGCAGCGGTTTGACAGGGGCCCACACAGATACGCAGTATTTT. The chain combines TRBV2 with TRBJ2-3; 8 bases line up with TRBD1. The CDR3 has 16 residues. V trimming: 6 bases; J trimming: 2 bases; junction bases outside the gene matches: 10. Germline V CDR1 and CDR2: SNHLY, FYNNEI. Using reference TRBV2 and TRBJ2-3 for the parts outside the CDR3, the full variable domain is EPEVTQTPSHQVTQMGQEVILRCVPISNHLYFYWYRQILGQKVEFLVSFYNNEISEKSEIFDDQFSVERPDGSNFTLKIRSTKLEDSAMYFCASSGLTGAHTDTQYFGPGTRLTVL.

This chain joins TRBV5-6 and TRBJ1-4; D perhaps matches TRBD1 (6 bases). V was trimmed by 1 base and J by 14 bases, leaving 18 bases between them. The germline V gene has CDR1 SGHDT and CDR2 YYEEEE. The CDR3 totals 14 residues. The CDR3 spells CASSLSRNDRNLFF. The CDR3 region has the DNA TGTGCCAGCAGCTTGAGCCGGAACGACAGGAACCTGTTTTTT.